The 28 T cell receptor beta chains given below trace back to one sample, sequenced in a study of beta chain features in type 1 diabetes. The study, taken as a whole, reports: Moderately but significantly shorter TCRB CDR3s were found in Type 1 diabetes patients in all four CD4+ subsets.

The sequenced template was cDNA made from the entire isolated RNA. The data were produced by immunoSEQ multiplex PCR, yet TCRdb's version contains in-frame clones alone and is incomplete. The table has about 660,000 clones, about 14% seen once. These receptors' antigens are unknown. The specimen was naive CD4+ T cells from blood. Receptors originate from a man between 18 and 29 years old with type 1 diabetes.

The CDR3 spells CASSQDRISATNEKLFF. The DNA of the CDR3 is TGCGCCAGCAGCCAAGACAGAATATCTGCAACTAATGAAAAACTGTTTTTT. The V gene is TRBV4-3, the J gene TRBJ1-4; D is undetermined. Germline CDR1 reads LGHNA; CDR2 reads YSLEER. V was trimmed by 0 bases and J by 0 bases, leaving 11 bases between them. The CDR3 is made up of 17 amino acids.

The genes are TRBV11-1 and TRBJ1-1, with no clear D. This CDR3 is built from 15 residues. Trimming left V 6 bases short and J 4 bases short, with 18 bases between. Germline-derived CDR1 and CDR2 are SGHAT and FQDESV (reference sequence). The CDR3, as DNA: TGTGCCAGCAGTCGCAACATCGACGGGAGCACTGAAGCTTTCTTT. Translation: CASSRNIDGSTEAFF. Combining the CDR3 with reference TRBV11-1 and TRBJ1-1 gives the whole variable domain EAEVAQSPRYKITEKSQAVAFWCDPISGHATLYWYRQILGQGPELLVQFQDESVVDDSQLPKDRFSAERLKGVDSTLKIQPAELGDSAMYLCASSRNIDGSTEAFFGQGTRLTVV.

This clone was picked up a small number of times. This rearrangement joins TRBV6-1 to TRBJ1-5; 7 bases align to TRBD1. CDR1 and CDR2 from the germline V gene are MNHNS and SASEGT. The V gene end was trimmed by 4 bases and the J gene end by 5 bases; junction bases not matched to a gene: 11. The CDR3 length is 16 residues. The CDR3 region is CASSVNSPGTDQPQHF. In nucleotides, the CDR3 is TGTGCCAGCAGTGTGAATTCCCCCGGGACAGATCAGCCCCAGCATTTT.

V and J are TRBV5-6 and TRBJ2-3; D remains unclear. There are 13 residues in the CDR3. The V gene's germline CDR1 is SGHDT and CDR2 YYEEEE. Trimming pared 4 bases from V and 3 bases from J, leaving 9 bases between. CDR3 sequence (DNA): TGTGCCAGCAGCAGAAGGGCTACAGATACGCAGTATTTT. Translating gives CASSRRATDTQYF. Full variable domain (remainder filled in from reference TRBV5-6 and TRBJ2-3): DAGVTQSPTHLIKTRGQQVTLRCSPKSGHDTVSWYQQALGQGPQFIFQYYEEEERQRGNFPDRFSGHQFPNYSSELNVNALLLGDSALYLCASSRRATDTQYFGPGTRLTVL.

This clone has more than one count but fewer than ten. The chain recombines TRBV23-1 with TRBJ2-7; perhaps TRBD1 as D (6 bases). TRBV23-1 is recorded as an ORF, its role being uncertain. Trimming removed 8 bases from V and 2 bases from J, with 13 bases in between. CDR3 size: 13 residues. CDR3 amino acids: CASGNRVTYEQYF. The CDR3 nucleotides are TGCGCCAGCGGAAACAGGGTTACCTACGAGCAGTACTTC.

The chain employs TRBV10-2 and TRBJ2-2; D is unclear. Germline-derived CDR1 and CDR2 are WSHSY and SAAADI. Trimming took 4 bases from V and 1 from J, leaving 4 bases between them. CDR3 length: 13 amino acids. CDR3 residues: CASSVRNTGELFF. CDR3 coding DNA: TGCGCCAGCAGTGTCCGGAACACCGGGGAGCTGTTTTTT.

Only a few counts were recorded for this clone. This sequence joins TRBV10-1 and TRBJ2-1; 10 positions agree with TRBD2. The junction had 5 bases not matched to a gene; V was cut back by 5 bases and J by 7 bases. The CDR3 runs 14 residues. CDR1 is WNHNN and CDR2 is SYGVQD in the germline V gene (reference sequence). Written as DNA, the CDR3 is TGCGCCAGCAGTCCTAGCGGGAGTTGGAATGAGCAGTTCTTC. Amino acid sequence: CASSPSGSWNEQFF.

This clone came up a few times. The genes are TRBV28 and TRBJ2-3; 14 positions agree with TRBD2. J gave up 4 bases and V 6 bases, and 9 bases lay outside the gene matches. CDR3 length: 17 amino acids. CDR1 is MDHEN, CDR2 SYDVKM, per germline. This chain's CDR3 is CASRWTSGGTRADTQYF. In nucleotides, the CDR3 is TGTGCCAGCAGATGGACTAGCGGGGGGACGCGTGCAGATACGCAGTATTTT. The full variable domain, in which reference TRBV28 and TRBJ2-3 provide the parts outside the CDR3, is DVKVTQSSRYLVKRTGEKVFLECVQDMDHENMFWYRQDPGLGLRLIYFSYDVKMKEKGDIPEGYSVSREKKERFSLILESASTNQTSMYLCASRWTSGGTRADTQYFGPGTRLTVL.

The chain recombines TRBV30 with TRBJ2-1; D is perhaps TRBD2 (5 bases). Germline V CDR1 and CDR2: GTSNPN, SVGIG (reference sequence). This CDR3 is built from 15 residues. Trimming removed 2 bases at V and 1 base at J, with 12 bases between. CDR3 sequence reads: CAWSTTRVSYNEQFF. CDR3 bases: TGTGCCTGGAGTACTACTAGGGTGTCCTACAATGAGCAGTTCTTC.

The table lists this clone with a few counts. The CDR3 DNA reads TGTGCCAGCAGCGCCGGCCCCACCTACGAGCAGTACTTC. This translates into CASSAGPTYEQYF. This sequence joins TRBV9 and TRBJ2-7; D gene uncertain. The CDR3 length is 13 residues. Germline lookup yields CDR1 SGDLS and CDR2 YYNGEE. V gave up 3 bases and J gave up 2 bases, with 9 bases separating them. Based on the CDR3 plus reference TRBV9 and TRBJ2-7, the full variable domain is DSGVTQTPKHLITATGQRVTLRCSPRSGDLSVYWYQQSLDQGLQFLIQYYNGEERAKGNILERFSAQQFPDLHSELNLSSLELGDSALYFCASSAGPTYEQYFGPGTRLTVT.

The chain recombines TRBV10-3 with TRBJ1-5; no firm D call. V was cut by 10 bases and J by 3 bases, with 13 bases left in between. Per germline, CDR1 ENHRY and CDR2 SYGVKD. This CDR3 contains 13 residues. The CDR3 nucleotides read TGTGCCACGGTCATGGCCTACAATCAGCCCCAGCATTTT. It yields the protein CATVMAYNQPQHF.

V is TRBV4-3 and J is TRBJ1-2; weak D call: TRBD1 (5 bases). V lost 0 bases and J lost 4, with 18 bases in between. The V gene's germline CDR1 is LGHNA and CDR2 YSLEER. The CDR3 totals 17 residues. The chain's CDR3 is CASSQDSLGTEIYGYTF. The CDR3 DNA reads as TGCGCCAGCAGCCAAGATTCCCTCGGGACGGAAATCTATGGCTACACCTTC.

The V and J genes are TRBV27 and TRBJ2-1; D not resolved. The CDR3 has 14 residues. CDR1 is MNHEY and CDR2 is SMNVEV in the germline V gene (reference sequence). Trimming took 5 bases from V and 4 from J, leaving 12 bases between them. The CDR3 reads CASSVDPYYNEQFF. For the CDR3, the DNA is TGTGCCAGCAGTGTCGACCCGTATTACAATGAGCAGTTCTTC.

This clone was detected a few times. The gene calls are TRBV18 and TRBJ2-1; no clear D. Deletions cut 1 base from V and 6 bases from J, with 4 bases between. CDR3 length: 12 residues. The germline CDR1 and CDR2 sequences are KGHSH and LQKENI. The CDR3 sequence: CASSPLLNEQFF. CDR3 nucleotide sequence: TGTGCCAGCTCACCACTGCTCAATGAGCAGTTCTTC.

A remark on this clone: Distinct nucleotide sequences in the sample also encode this CDR3. The chain is built from TRBV2 and TRBJ2-5; no definite D call. The CDR3 spans 11 residues. V shed 1 base and J shed 4 bases, with 1 base lying between them. Per the germline V gene, CDR1 is SNHLY and CDR2 is FYNNEI. CDR3 amino acids: CASSEVETQYF. The CDR3 DNA reads as TGTGCCAGCAGTGAAGTAGAGACCCAGTACTTC.

Only a few counts were recorded for this clone. The chain joins TRBV28 to TRBJ2-3, with D perhaps TRBD1 or TRBD2 (5 bases each). The V gene lost 6 bases and the J gene lost 6 bases, with 16 bases spanning the gap. The CDR3 loop spans 14 amino acids. CDR1 MDHEN and CDR2 SYDVKM come from the germline V gene. The CDR3 loop is CASRAGTQVDTQYF. The CDR3, as DNA: TGTGCCAGCAGGGCCGGGACCCAGGTGGATACGCAGTATTTT.

This clone was counted only a few times. The V gene is TRBV7-2, the J gene TRBJ1-5, with 8 positions matching TRBD1. Germline loops: CDR1 SGHTA, CDR2 FQGNSA. J gave up 4 bases and V 5 bases, and 7 bases lay outside the gene matches. The CDR3 extends over 15 amino acids. The CDR3: CASSHGQGFNQPQHF. Written as DNA, the CDR3 is TGTGCCAGCAGCCATGGACAGGGCTTTAATCAGCCCCAGCATTTT. The full variable domain, in which reference TRBV7-2 and TRBJ1-5 provide the parts outside the CDR3, is GAGVSQSPSNKVTEKGKDVELRCDPISGHTALYWYRQSLGQGLEFLIYFQGNSAPDKSGLPSDRFSAERTGGSVSTLTIQRTQQEDSAVYLCASSHGQGFNQPQHFGDGTRLSIL.

This clone was detected only a few times. The rearrangement joins TRBV14 to TRBJ2-7; 12 nucleotides match TRBD1. The length of the CDR3 is 15 residues. Trimming cost V 6 bases and J 0 bases; bases outside gene matches: 3. Looked up from germline, CDR1 is SGHDN and CDR2 is FVKESK. The CDR3 DNA sequence: TGTGCCAGCAGGAGGGGACAGGGGGCCTCCTACGAGCAGTACTTC. Its translation is CASRRGQGASYEQYF.

This clone was counted between two and nine times. V is TRBV4-3 and J is TRBJ2-1; 11 bases map to TRBD2. Germline V CDR1 and CDR2: LGHNA, YSLEER. The trim removed 0 bases at V and 4 bases at J, leaving 5 bases unmatched. This CDR3 has 17 amino acids. The CDR3: CASSQEASGGRYNEQFF. CDR3 nucleotide sequence: TGCGCCAGCAGCCAAGAGGCTAGCGGGGGGCGGTACAATGAGCAGTTCTTC.

There are a few counts of this clone. The genes are TRBV6-5 and TRBJ2-7, with 10 nucleotides matching TRBD1. CDR1 and CDR2 from the germline V gene are MNHEY and SVGAGI. The CDR3 spans 15 residues. Trimming removed 6 bases from V and 2 bases from J; junction bases left unmatched: 7. The DNA of the CDR3 is TGTGCCAGCAGACATAAGACAGGGGGCCCCTACGAGCAGTACTTC. Its protein product is CASRHKTGGPYEQYF.

Only a few counts were recorded for this clone. Here the CDR3 DNA reads TGTGCCAGCAGAGATACCAGCAATCAGCCCCAGCATTTT. Translated: CASRDTSNQPQHF. The genes are TRBV6-4 and TRBJ1-5; no reliable D call. CDR1 MRHNA and CDR2 SNTAGT come from the germline V gene. This CDR3 region has 13 residues. Deletions cut 6 bases from V and 1 base from J, with 7 bases between.

This chain connects TRBV15 to TRBJ2-1; maybe TRBD1 (7 bases). Germline V gives CDR1 LNHNV, CDR2 YYDKDF (reference sequence). The V and J ends lost 4 bases and 7 bases respectively, with 17 bases between them. The CDR3 extends over 15 amino acids. The CDR3 bases are TGTGCCACCAGCATGGGGGGACAGATTAGGAATGAGCAGTTCTTC. Protein product: CATSMGGQIRNEQFF.

This clone was picked up a small number of times. The chain joins TRBV6-1 to TRBJ1-6, with D possibly TRBD1 on 5 matching bases. The germline CDR1 and CDR2 sequences are MNHNS and SASEGT. Trimming took off 5 bases at V and 9 bases at J, with 23 bases between the two ends. The CDR3 loop spans 17 amino acids. In nucleotides, the CDR3 is TGTGCCAGCAGTAAAGGTCGGGACGGCACTTTAGGTTCACCCCTCCACTTT. As protein: CASSKGRDGTLGSPLHF.

The CDR3: CASSRTGFLESNEQFF. CDR3 nucleotide sequence: TGTGCCAGCAGCAGGACAGGGTTTTTGGAATCCAATGAGCAGTTCTTC. V gene TRBV2 combines with J gene TRBJ2-1; 8 bases are shared with TRBD1. The ends lost 6 bases at V and 6 bases at J; junction bases unmatched: 13. The CDR3 consists of 16 residues. Germline-derived CDR1 and CDR2 are SNHLY and FYNNEI.

This chain uses TRBV21-1 with TRBJ2-2; the table gives TRBD2 as D, unverified against the DNA. TRBV21-1 is assigned pseudogene status. This CDR3 has 18 amino acids. CDR3 coding DNA: TGTGCCAGCAGCCGCGTACGGACTAGCGGGCATAACACCGGGGAGCTGTTTTTT. The encoded protein is CASSRVRTSGHNTGELFF.

This clone showed up just a few times. The J gene is TRBJ2-3, the V gene TRBV9, with 9 positions matching TRBD2. The length of the CDR3 is 18 residues. Per germline, CDR1 SGDLS and CDR2 YYNGEE. V lost 0 bases, J lost 6 bases, and 14 bases stayed unmatched. This CDR3 is CASSVDPAGGAGGDTQYF. The CDR3 DNA is TGTGCCAGCAGCGTAGACCCAGCGGGGGGAGCAGGTGGGGATACGCAGTATTTT.

The chain links TRBV7-9 to TRBJ2-6, with 7 nucleotides matching TRBD2. The CDR3 covers 16 residues. CDR1 is SEHNR, CDR2 FQNEAQ, per germline (reference sequence). V shed 1 base, J shed 1 base, and the junction held 1 base outside the gene matches. CDR3 loop: CASSLEGLSGANVLTF. In DNA, the CDR3 is TGTGCCAGCAGCTTAGAGGGACTATCTGGGGCCAACGTCCTGACTTTC.

The V call is TRBV11-2, the J call TRBJ2-2; D assignment may be TRBD1 or TRBD2 (5 bases each). CDR1 is SGHAT, CDR2 FQNNGV, per germline. With 4 bases removed from V and 7 bases from J, the gap between germline ends came to 19 bases. The CDR3 has 16 residues. This CDR3 is CASSSRRGRDGGELFF. CDR3 nucleotide sequence: TGTGCCAGCAGCTCCCGAAGGGGCCGGGATGGCGGGGAGCTGTTTTTT.